The present TCR beta chain was sequenced within a study of molecular identifiers for immune sequencing clone quantification. Previously described methods and listed TCR primers produced bulk TCR libraries. TCRdb re-called the PCR reads through MiXCR, storing one row per CDR3 protein. Of about 640,000 distinct CDR3 sequences in the sample, less than 20% were seen once. In its sample, this clonotype was seen a few times. Looked up from germline, CDR1 is KGHDR and CDR2 is SFDVKD. V was pared by 1 base and J by 8 bases, with 17 bases between. There are 16 residues in the CDR3. Input material: naive CD8+ T cells from blood, with Jurkat cell RNA spiked in. The subset was: FACS-sorted CD8+CD4-CCR7+CD45RA+ naive T cells. The sequence derives from a human donor in good health. Some libraries in this study had Jurkat cell RNA spiked in. The chain is built from TRBV24-1 and TRBJ2-1; either TRBD1 or TRBD2 may fit D (5 bases each). The CDR3 nucleotides are TGTGCCACCAGTGATTTCGAGGGGAAGGGTTTGTATGAGCAGTTCTTC. Encoded protein: CATSDFEGKGLYEQFF.